This TCR beta chain was captured in a study of cytomegalovirus exposure and HLA in healthy donors. Whole-study results and caveats: A later analysis revealed that TCR association rates differed between HLA loci, peaking at DRB1 and bottoming out at HLA-C.

The V and J ends lost 3 bases and 4 bases respectively, with 9 bases between them. In germline, CDR1 is LGHNA, CDR2 YSLEER. The CDR3 contains 13 residues. Both 60 Vbeta primers and 13 Jbeta primers went into the PCR. The assay was immunoSEQ multiplex PCR, and TCRdb's table has in-frame clones only and misses some. The sample holds tens of thousands of clones, approximately 71% seen once. A word on this clone: The antigen is undetermined.

Sequenced material: PBMCs. The chain has TRBV4-3 and TRBJ1-1; possibly TRBD1 for D (5 bases). This TCR derives from a middle-aged woman in good health and CMV-seropositive. The CDR3 DNA reads as TGCGCCAGCAGCCACGGACATCCCACTGAAGCTTTCTTT. This sequence encodes CASSHGHPTEAFF.